This entry describes one T cell receptor beta chain. The repertoire was sequenced with immunoSEQ multiplex PCR; TCRdb's copy has only in-frame clones and lacks some. This table has fewer than 1.6 million clones, approximately 98.5% appearing once. The data were taken from a study of shared clonotypes between healthy human individuals. The sequenced sample was naive CD4+ T cells sorted from blood. The subset: CD45RA+ positively selected. The TCR originated in a young man in good health.

CDR3 bases: TGTGCCAGCAGCTTAGGGGCACGCGGGACAGAGACCCAGTACTTC. Translated, it gives CASSLGARGTETQYF. The chain links TRBV7-3 to TRBJ2-5; D perhaps matches TRBD2 (6 bases). V was shortened by 2 bases and J by 4 bases, with 14 bases between the two germline ends. The CDR3 is 15 amino acids. CDR1 is SGHTA, CDR2 FQGTGA, per germline.